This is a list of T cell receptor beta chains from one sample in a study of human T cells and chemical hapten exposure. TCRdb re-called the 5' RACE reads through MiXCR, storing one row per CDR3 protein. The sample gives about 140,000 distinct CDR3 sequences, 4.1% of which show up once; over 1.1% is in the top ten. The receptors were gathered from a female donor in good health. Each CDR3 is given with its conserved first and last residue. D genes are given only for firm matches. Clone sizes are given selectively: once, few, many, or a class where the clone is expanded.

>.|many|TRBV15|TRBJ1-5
CATSRGWDTNQPQHF
TGTGCCACCAGCCGGGGCTGGGACACAAATCAGCCCCAGCATTTT
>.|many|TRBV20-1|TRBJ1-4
CSGAGGPNEKLFF
TGCAGTGGGGCCGGGGGTCCTAATGAAAAACTGTTTTTT
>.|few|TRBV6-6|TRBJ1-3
CASSFRRGNTIYF
TGTGCCAGCAGTTTCCGACGCGGAAACACCATATATTTT
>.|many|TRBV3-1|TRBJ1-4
CASSQIPGEKLFF
TGTGCCAGCAGCCAAATCCCGGGGGAAAAACTGTTTTTT
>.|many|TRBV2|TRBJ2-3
CASSAGGTDTQYF
TGTGCCAGCAGTGCAGGGGGCACAGATACGCAGTATTTT
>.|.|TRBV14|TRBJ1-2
CASSQGTKGTRSNYGYTF
TGTGCCAGCAGCCAAGGGACCAAAGGGACACGTTCTAACTATGGCTACACCTTC
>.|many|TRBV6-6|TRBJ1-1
CASRPGGPYTEAFF
TGTGCCAGCAGGCCCGGAGGGCCTTACACTGAAGCTTTCTTT
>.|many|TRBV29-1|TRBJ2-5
CSVEGLRLGAQETQYF
TGCAGCGTTGAAGGTCTCCGACTAGGGGCTCAAGAGACCCAGTACTTC
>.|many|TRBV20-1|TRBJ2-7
CSARIGGDEQYF
TGCAGTGCTAGAATAGGGGGGGACGAGCAGTACTTC
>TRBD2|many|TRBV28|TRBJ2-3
CASRSAGGSTDTQYF
TGTGCCAGCCGCTCGGCGGGGGGGAGCACAGATACGCAGTATTTT
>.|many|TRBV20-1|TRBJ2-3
CSAIERWADTQYF
TGCAGTGCTATAGAACGGTGGGCAGATACGCAGTATTTT
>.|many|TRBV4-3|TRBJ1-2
CASSHTNYGYTF
TGCGCCAGCAGCCACACTAACTATGGCTACACCTTC
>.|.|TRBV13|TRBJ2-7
CASSLEAGSREQYF
TGTGCCAGCAGCTTGGAAGCGGGTTCAAGGGAGCAGTACTTC
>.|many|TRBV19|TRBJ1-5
CASSEDPYSNQPQHF
TGTGCCAGTAGTGAAGATCCTTATAGCAATCAGCCCCAGCATTTT
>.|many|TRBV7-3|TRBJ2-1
CASSLSSGARYNEQFF
TGTGCCAGCAGCTTAAGCTCAGGGGCGCGGTACAATGAGCAGTTCTTC
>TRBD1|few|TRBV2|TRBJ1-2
CASSTGQGDLRYGYTF
TGTGCCAGCAGCACCGGACAGGGGGACCTTCGGTATGGCTACACCTTC
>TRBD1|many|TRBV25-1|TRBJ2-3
CASSERGRTGHSRLTDTQYF
TGTGCCAGCAGTGAGAGGGGGCGGACAGGGCATAGCCGACTCACAGATACGCAGTATTTT
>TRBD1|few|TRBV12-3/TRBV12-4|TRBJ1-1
CASSTSGTGGTEAFF
TGTGCCAGCAGTACATCCGGGACAGGGGGCACTGAAGCTTTCTTT
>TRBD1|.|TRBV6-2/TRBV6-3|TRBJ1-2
CASSYSRRTLGLYGDRNSGGYTF
TGTGCCAGCAGTTACTCCAGACGTACGCTGGGGTTATACGGGGACAGAAATTCGGGAGGCTACACCTTC
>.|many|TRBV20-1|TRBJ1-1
CSASLDRLNEAFF
TGCAGTGCTAGTCTCGACAGGTTGAATGAAGCTTTCTTT
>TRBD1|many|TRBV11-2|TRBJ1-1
CASSQGQGTEAFF
TGTGCCAGCAGCCAGGGACAGGGCACTGAAGCTTTCTTT
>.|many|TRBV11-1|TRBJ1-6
CASSLDPGQPLHF
TGTGCCAGCAGCTTAGATCCGGGGCAACCCCTCCACTTT
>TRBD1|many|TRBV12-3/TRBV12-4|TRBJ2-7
CASSSAGTGRYEQYF
TGTGCCAGCAGCTCAGCCGGGACAGGGCGATACGAGCAGTACTTC
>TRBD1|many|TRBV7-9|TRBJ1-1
CASSLLGQGARGTEAFF
TGTGCCAGCAGCTTACTGGGACAGGGGGCGCGGGGCACTGAAGCTTTCTTT
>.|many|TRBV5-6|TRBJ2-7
CASSLVGGPYEQYF
TGTGCCAGCAGCTTGGTTGGCGGTCCCTACGAGCAGTACTTC
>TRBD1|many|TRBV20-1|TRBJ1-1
CSARATGTERAQMNTEAFF
TGCAGTGCTAGAGCGACCGGGACAGAACGGGCTCAGATGAACACTGAAGCTTTCTTT
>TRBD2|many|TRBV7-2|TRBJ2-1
CASSLIGAGGYNEQFF
TGTGCCAGCAGCTTAATTGGGGCGGGGGGGTACAATGAGCAGTTCTTC
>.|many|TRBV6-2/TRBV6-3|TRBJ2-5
CASSYSRRTRLETQYF
TGTGCCAGCAGTTACTCGAGGCGGACCCGGCTTGAGACCCAGTACTTC
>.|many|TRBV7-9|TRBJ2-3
CASSLIGGDTQYF
TGTGCCAGCAGCTTAATTGGGGGAGATACGCAGTATTTT
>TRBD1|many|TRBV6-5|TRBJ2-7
CASSRQGVYEQYF
TGTGCCAGCAGCCGACAGGGGGTCTACGAGCAGTACTTC
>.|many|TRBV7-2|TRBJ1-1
CASSLVFAGMNTEAFF
TGTGCCAGCAGCTTAGTGTTCGCGGGAATGAACACTGAAGCTTTCTTT
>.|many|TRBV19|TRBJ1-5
CASKWGELSNQPQHF
TGTGCCAGTAAGTGGGGGGAATTGAGCAATCAGCCCCAGCATTTT
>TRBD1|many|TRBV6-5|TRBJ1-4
CASRKQGDYEKLFF
TGTGCCAGCAGGAAACAGGGGGATTATGAAAAACTGTTTTTT
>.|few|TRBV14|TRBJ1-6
CASSQGWGSYNSPLHF
TGTGCCAGCAGCCAAGGATGGGGCTCCTATAATTCACCCCTCCACTTT
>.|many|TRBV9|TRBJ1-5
CASSVGTAHQPQHF
TGTGCCAGCAGCGTGGGGACCGCTCATCAGCCCCAGCATTTT
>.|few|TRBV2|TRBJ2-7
CARGTSLYEQYF
TGTGCCAGGGGGACATCCCTCTACGAGCAGTACTTC
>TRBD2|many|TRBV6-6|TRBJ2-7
CASSYVTSGDVEQYF
TGTGCCAGCAGTTACGTCACTAGCGGGGATGTCGAGCAGTACTTC
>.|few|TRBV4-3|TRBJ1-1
CASRRQRISEAFF
TGCGCCAGCAGGCGGCAGAGAATCTCTGAAGCTTTCTTT
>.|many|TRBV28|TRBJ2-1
CASSFANEQFF
TGTGCCAGCAGTTTTGCAAATGAGCAGTTCTTC
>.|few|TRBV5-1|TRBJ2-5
CASSSLCQETQYF
TGCGCCAGCAGCTCCCTTTGTCAAGAGACCCAGTACTTC
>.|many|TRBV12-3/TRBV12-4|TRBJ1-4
CASSLETVYTTNEKLFF
TGTGCCAGCAGTTTGGAGACAGTTTATACAACTAATGAAAAACTGTTTTTT
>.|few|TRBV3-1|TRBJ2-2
CASSRNRERMFF
TGTGCCAGCAGCCGAAACCGGGAAAGGATGTTTTTT
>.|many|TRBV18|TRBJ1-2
CASSRRKEDYGYTF
TGTGCCAGCTCACGGAGAAAAGAGGACTATGGCTACACCTTC
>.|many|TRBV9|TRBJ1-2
CARRLQQHHYGYTF
TGTGCCAGGCGTCTTCAACAGCATCACTATGGCTACACCTTC
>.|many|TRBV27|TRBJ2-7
CASSPQSAYEQYF
TGTGCCAGCAGTCCCCAGTCGGCCTACGAGCAGTACTTC
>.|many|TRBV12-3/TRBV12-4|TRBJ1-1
CASAREQNTEAFF
TGTGCCTCAGCTCGTGAACAGAACACTGAAGCTTTCTTT
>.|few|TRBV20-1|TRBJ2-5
CSAMGRIGLPWETQYF
TGCAGTGCTATGGGTCGGATTGGACTGCCCTGGGAGACCCAGTACTTC
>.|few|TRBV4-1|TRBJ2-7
CASSHFGGGNSHEQYF
TGCGCCAGCAGCCATTTCGGAGGAGGGAATTCCCACGAGCAGTACTTC
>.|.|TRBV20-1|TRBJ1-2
CSANVGSYGDTF
TGCAGTGCTAATGTTGGGTCCTATGGCGACACCTTC
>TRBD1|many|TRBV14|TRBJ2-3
CASSRQGGGSTDTQYF
TGTGCCAGCAGCCGACAGGGGGGCGGAAGCACAGATACGCAGTATTTT
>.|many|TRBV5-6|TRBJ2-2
CASSLFRAVGELFF
TGTGCCAGCAGCTTGTTTAGGGCGGTTGGGGAGCTGTTTTTT
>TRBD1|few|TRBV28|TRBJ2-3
CASSVDRGPTDTQYF
TGTGCCAGCAGTGTTGACAGGGGGCCCACAGATACGCAGTATTTT
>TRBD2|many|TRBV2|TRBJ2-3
CASRGAGGRTDTQYF
TGTGCCAGCAGGGGTGCGGGGGGGCGGACAGATACGCAGTATTTT
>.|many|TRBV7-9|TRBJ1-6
CASSFGSITYNSPLHF
TGTGCCAGCAGCTTCGGTTCGATAACCTATAATTCACCCCTCCACTTT
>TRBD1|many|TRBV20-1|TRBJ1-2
CSATGQAWSYTF
TGCAGTGCCACCGGACAGGCCTGGAGCTACACCTTC
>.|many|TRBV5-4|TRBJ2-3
CASSLVGPDTQYF
TGTGCCAGCAGCTTGGTTGGCCCAGATACGCAGTATTTT
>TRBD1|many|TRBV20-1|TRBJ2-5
CSAPLDRARAYQETQYF
TGCAGTGCTCCTCTCGACAGGGCCCGCGCGTACCAAGAGACCCAGTACTTC
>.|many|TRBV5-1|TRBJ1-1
CASSEFPVGTEAFF
TGCGCCAGCAGTGAGTTTCCAGTTGGGACGGAAGCTTTCTTT
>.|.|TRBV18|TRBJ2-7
CASSPPSLYEQYF
TGTGCCAGCTCACCCCCCTCACTCTACGAGCAGTACTTC
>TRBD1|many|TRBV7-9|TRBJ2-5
CASSSSEDRGETQYF
TGTGCCAGCAGCTCATCGGAGGACAGGGGAGAGACCCAGTACTTC